This section outlines one TCR beta chain sequence together with its context. No antigen is known for it. The CDR3 is 11 residues long. V was cut by 0 bases and J by 11 bases, with 8 bases left in between. Looked up from germline, CDR1 is DFQATT and CDR2 is SNEGSKA (reference sequence). The sample originates from a study of early T cells in non-severe SARS-CoV-2 infection. At the level of the study: Chains stayed unpaired after sequencing of bulk RNA from unsorted whole blood.

Individual cDNA molecules each received unique molecular identifiers attached to them. TCRdb reanalysed the 5' RACE reads using MiXCR and keeps one entry per CDR3 protein. The data contain 20,000 to 25,000 distinct CDR3 sequences, about 5.7% of them singletons. Study observations and caveats: Matches to VDJdb favored anti-spike CD8 responses and missed private and CD4 specificities.

This TCR came from an adult who was a healthcare worker with PCR-confirmed SARS-CoV-2 infection or an uninfected control (not recorded which). Sequenced here: whole blood, sampled at baseline. The chain recombines TRBV20-1 with TRBJ1-5; D is ambiguous. CDR3 region: CSARDLGAQHF. The CDR3 nucleotides are TGCAGTGCTAGAGATCTTGGGGCCCAGCATTTT.